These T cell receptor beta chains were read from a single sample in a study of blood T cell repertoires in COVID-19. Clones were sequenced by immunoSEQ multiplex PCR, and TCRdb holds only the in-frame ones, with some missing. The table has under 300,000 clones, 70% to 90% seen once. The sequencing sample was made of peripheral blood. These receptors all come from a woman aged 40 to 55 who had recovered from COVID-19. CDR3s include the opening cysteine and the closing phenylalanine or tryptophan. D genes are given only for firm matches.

CDR3 DNA: TGTGCCAGCAGCCAAGACGCGGGGTCTGGAAACACCATATATTTT; CDR3 protein: CASSQDAGSGNTIYF; V gene: TRBV14; J gene: TRBJ1-3; D gene: NA
CDR3 DNA: TGTGCCAGCAGCTCCTACCGGGACAGGGGGAACTATGGCTACACCTTC; CDR3 protein: CASSSYRDRGNYGYTF; V gene: TRBV7-3; J gene: TRBJ1-2; D gene: TRBD1
CDR3 DNA: TGTGCCAGCAGCGTAGGAGTGGGACACTACGAGCAGTACTTC; CDR3 protein: CASSVGVGHYEQYF; V gene: TRBV9; J gene: TRBJ2-7; D gene: NA
CDR3 DNA: TGTGCCAGCAGCTTAGCGTGGCGGGGGACAGGGGAGACCCAGTACTTC; CDR3 protein: CASSLAWRGTGETQYF; V gene: TRBV7-9; J gene: TRBJ2-5; D gene: TRBD1
CDR3 DNA: TGTGCCAGCTCACCGCAGGCGGGGTCCCGAACAACTAATGAAAAACTGTTTTTT; CDR3 protein: CASSPQAGSRTTNEKLFF; V gene: TRBV18; J gene: TRBJ1-4; D gene: NA
CDR3 DNA: TGCAGCGTTGCGGACAGGGGTTGGGAAAATGAAAAACTGTTTTTT; CDR3 protein: CSVADRGWENEKLFF; V gene: TRBV29-1; J gene: TRBJ1-4; D gene: TRBD1
CDR3 DNA: TGTGCCAGCAGGCAGGACACCTATGGCTACACCTTC; CDR3 protein: CASRQDTYGYTF; V gene: TRBV6-5; J gene: TRBJ1-2; D gene: NA
CDR3 DNA: TGTGCCAGCAGCCAAGAATCCGGCAGGGGCCCAGGGGAAAAACTGTTTTTT; CDR3 protein: CASSQESGRGPGEKLFF; V gene: TRBV14; J gene: TRBJ1-4; D gene: NA
CDR3 DNA: TGCGCCAGCAGCCAACTACCAGGATTAGACTACGAGCAGTACTTC; CDR3 protein: CASSQLPGLDYEQYF; V gene: TRBV4-1; J gene: TRBJ2-7; D gene: NA
CDR3 DNA: TGCAGCGTGGATCAGGGCGCACAAAAACTGTTTTTT; CDR3 protein: CSVDQGAQKLFF; V gene: TRBV29-1; J gene: TRBJ1-4; D gene: NA
CDR3 DNA: TGTGCCAGCAGCCACCAGACACCGGAGGTCTCTGGGGCCAACGTCCTGACTTTC; CDR3 protein: CASSHQTPEVSGANVLTF; V gene: TRBV7-9; J gene: TRBJ2-6; D gene: NA
CDR3 DNA: TGTGCCAGCAGTTACGCGGGACAGGGGGCCATTCAGTACTTC; CDR3 protein: CASSYAGQGAIQYF; V gene: TRBV6-2/TRBV6-3; J gene: TRBJ2-4; D gene: TRBD1
CDR3 DNA: TGTGCCAGCTCACCTACCCAGACAGGGAATGAGCAGTTCTTC; CDR3 protein: CASSPTQTGNEQFF; V gene: TRBV18; J gene: TRBJ2-1; D gene: TRBD1
CDR3 DNA: TGTGCCTGGGCAACAGGGGGCAATCAGCCCCAGCATTTT; CDR3 protein: CAWATGGNQPQHF; V gene: TRBV30; J gene: TRBJ1-5; D gene: TRBD1
CDR3 DNA: TGTGCCAGCAGCCCAGGGGGGTCCGGGGAGCTGTTTTTT; CDR3 protein: CASSPGGSGELFF; V gene: TRBV7-3; J gene: TRBJ2-2; D gene: NA
CDR3 DNA: TGTGCCAGCTCACTCGCGGGACTAGCGGGAGCGAATGAGCAGTTCTTC; CDR3 protein: CASSLAGLAGANEQFF; V gene: TRBV18; J gene: TRBJ2-1; D gene: TRBD2
CDR3 DNA: TGCGCCAGCAGCTTGGCGAGGGTAGGCTACACCTTC; CDR3 protein: CASSLARVGYTF; V gene: TRBV5-1; J gene: TRBJ1-2; D gene: NA
CDR3 DNA: TGTGCCAGCAGCTCGCTGGGACTAGCGGGAGGGGGCTCCTACAATGAGCAGTTCTTC; CDR3 protein: CASSSLGLAGGGSYNEQFF; V gene: TRBV7-3; J gene: TRBJ2-1; D gene: TRBD2